These 16 T cell receptor beta chains were sequenced from one sample in a study of CD8+CD57+ T cells in acquired aplastic anemia. TCR beta VDJ combinations and CDR3 sequences were profiled from genomic DNA. TCRdb redid the calling of the reads with MiXCR, one entry per CDR3 protein. The sample has a few hundred thousand distinct CDR3 sequences; over 60% are singletons. The sample comprised sorted CD4+, CD8+, or CD8+CD57+ T cells (not recorded which) from PBMCs. These receptors originate from a human donor in good health.

Of note for this clonotype: An end of the junction differs from the germline gene, which may be a read error. The rearrangement links TRBV5-1 to TRBJ2-5; maybe TRBD2 (5 bases). From germline, CDR1 is SGHRS and CDR2 YFSETQ. The CDR3 runs to 14 residues. This CDR3 is CASSLGGWSETQDF. In DNA form, the CDR3 reads TGCGCCAGCAGCTTGGGAGGGTGGTCAGAGACCCAGGACTTC.

This clonotype turned up a few times. The J gene is TRBJ2-2, the V gene TRBV9; unclear D gene. The ends were cut back, 0 bases at V and 3 bases at J, with 9 bases in the middle. Germline loops: CDR1 SGDLS, CDR2 YYNGEE. The length of the CDR3 is 15 residues. The CDR3, as DNA: TGTGCCAGCAGCGTAGGGGGTGGTGACACCGGGGAGCTGTTTTTT. This encodes CASSVGGGDTGELFF.

The CDR3 sequence is CAIQRNSYEQYF. The CDR3 region has the DNA TGTGCCATCCAAAGGAACTCCTACGAGCAGTACTTC. The J gene is TRBJ2-7, the V gene TRBV10-3, with D uncertain. From germline, CDR1 is ENHRY and CDR2 SYGVKD. CDR3 size: 12 residues. The V end lost 8 bases, the J end lost 0 bases, and 8 bases lay between the germline ends.

This rearrangement joins TRBV24-1 to TRBJ2-7; no definite D call. Germline loops: CDR1 KGHDR, CDR2 SFDVKD. The ends were cut back, 3 bases at V and 7 bases at J, with 9 bases in the middle. The CDR3 has 12 residues. CDR3 region: CATSDATGEQYF. The CDR3 region has the DNA TGTGCCACCAGTGATGCTACGGGTGAGCAGTACTTC.

This clonotype was counted between two and nine times. The chain is built from TRBV5-1 and TRBJ2-6; D gene ambiguous. The length of the CDR3 is 15 residues. The germline V gene encodes CDR1 SGHRS and CDR2 YFSETQ. The V end was cut by 1 base, the J end by 0 bases, with 5 bases between. This CDR3 reads CASSLQISGANVLTF. The CDR3 DNA is TGCGCCAGCAGCTTGCAGATCTCTGGGGCCAACGTCCTGACTTTC.

This clonotype appeared a single time. Mismatch with germline at one junction end may stem from a read error. The chain employs TRBV7-3 and TRBJ2-2, with 12 bases lining up with TRBD2. The CDR3 loop spans 16 amino acids. From germline, CDR1 is SGHTA and CDR2 FQGTGA. CDR3 protein: CASSFLGLAGNNEQFF. The DNA for the CDR3 is TGTGCCAGCAGCTTCCTTGGACTAGCGGGGAACAATGAGCAGTTTTTT.

V gene TRBV4-1 combines with J gene TRBJ2-1, with 8 positions matching TRBD2. Germline CDR1 is MGHRA and CDR2 is YSYEKL. Unmatched junction bases numbered 9, after V lost 5 bases and J lost 3 bases. The CDR3 is made up of 16 amino acids. CDR3: CASSSRGGALYNEQFF. In DNA, the CDR3 is TGCGCCAGCAGCTCTCGGGGGGGGGCACTCTACAATGAGCAGTTCTTC.

The rearrangement links TRBV29-1 to TRBJ2-7, with a weak D call TRBD1 (6 bases). The germline V gene encodes CDR1 SQVTM and CDR2 ANQGSEA. The CDR3 loop spans 13 amino acids. V was pared by 8 bases and J by 3 bases, with 17 bases between. As DNA, the CDR3 is TGCAGCCCTCGCCAGGGGATCAACTACGAGCAGTACTTC. Translated, it gives CSPRQGINYEQYF.

This chain uses TRBV7-3 with TRBJ1-1; 7 bases agree with TRBD1. Germline V lookup: CDR1 SGHTA, CDR2 FQGTGA. This CDR3 is 14 amino acids long. V shed 6 bases, J shed 6 bases, and the junction held 10 bases outside the gene matches. The CDR3 DNA reads TGTGCCAGCAGGGGAGAGGGGGCTCCGGCTGAAGCTTTCTTT. Protein: CASRGEGAPAEAFF.

This chain joins TRBV20-1 and TRBJ1-1; 7 bases fit TRBD1. This CDR3 is 13 amino acids long. Looked up from germline, CDR1 is DFQATT and CDR2 is SNEGSKA (reference sequence). Trimming cost V 6 bases and J 5 bases; bases outside gene matches: 9. The CDR3 sequence is CSAGRQGGTEAFF. The CDR3 bases are TGCAGTGCCGGTAGACAGGGAGGGACTGAAGCTTTCTTT.

In DNA form, the CDR3 reads TGTGCCAGTAGTGAGTCAGGGAATTCACCCCTCCACTTT. Its protein is CASSESGNSPLHF. The rearrangement joins TRBV19 to TRBJ1-6, with D maybe TRBD1 (5 bases). This CDR3 spans 13 amino acids. Germline V gives CDR1 LNHDA, CDR2 SQIVND (reference sequence). V dropped 5 bases and J dropped 7 bases, with 9 bases sitting between them.

Written as DNA, the CDR3 is TGTGCCAGCACCCCTCTACCCACGGGGGGGCGCGGAGAGACCCAGTACTTC. Residues: CASTPLPTGGRGETQYF. The chain combines TRBV12-3 or TRBV12-4 with TRBJ2-5; 8 bases fit TRBD2. The CDR3 has 17 amino acids. V was clipped by 7 bases and J by 4 bases; unmatched bases: 17.

The chain has TRBV19 and TRBJ2-2; perhaps TRBD1 as D (5 bases). V was trimmed by 7 bases and J by 0 bases, leaving 12 bases between them. Germline values: CDR1 LNHDA, CDR2 SQIVND (reference sequence). CDR3 size: 15 residues. CDR3 residues: CASIGQGSNTGELFF. As DNA, the CDR3 is TGTGCCAGTATTGGGCAGGGATCGAACACCGGGGAGCTGTTTTTT.

The J gene is TRBJ2-3, the V gene TRBV20-1, with D possibly called TRBD1 or TRBD2 (6 bases each). Germline CDR1 DFQATT, CDR2 SNEGSKA (reference sequence). The length of the CDR3 is 14 residues. The V gene lost 5 bases and the J gene lost 5 bases, with 17 bases spanning the gap. In DNA, the CDR3 is TGCAGTGCTCCCCCCGGGGGCGCTATAGATACGCAGTATTTT. It codes for CSAPPGGAIDTQYF.

CDR3: CASMAEAWYPDTQYF. The CDR3 DNA reads TGTGCCAGTATGGCTGAGGCCTGGTATCCAGATACGCAGTATTTT. The chain links TRBV19 to TRBJ2-3; D gene ambiguous. V gave up 7 bases and J gave up 4 bases, with 18 bases separating them. This CDR3 is 15 amino acids long. In germline, CDR1 is LNHDA, CDR2 SQIVND (reference sequence).

This clonotype was seen a handful of times. The chain carries TRBV4-1 and TRBJ2-7; tentatively, D is TRBD2 (5 bases). Trimming left V 2 bases short and J 6 bases short, with 11 bases between. The CDR3 has 13 residues. Germline V CDR1 and CDR2: MGHRA, YSYEKL. The chain's CDR3 is CASSQTRLGEQYF. The DNA for the CDR3 is TGCGCCAGCAGCCAAACTAGGCTAGGCGAGCAGTACTTC.